The rows below give T cell receptor beta chains drawn from one sample of a study of CD8 T cells in Susac syndrome. TCRdb redid the calling of the immunoSEQ multiplex PCR reads with MiXCR, one entry per CDR3 protein. This sample carries 170,000 or so distinct CDR3 sequences, about 96% of them seen once, and the ten largest clones take about 0.12%. Sequenced sample: CD4+ T cells from PBMCs. These receptor sequences come from a human donor with Susac syndrome. Both conserved end residues are part of each CDR3. The D gene is left open where the match is weak. Only part of the rows carry a size: once, few, many, or a class if the clone is expanded.

TRBV2	TRBJ1-1	-	-	CASSGVRTGEAFF	TGTGCCAGCAGTGGGGTTAGAACAGGGGAAGCTTTCTTT
TRBV15	TRBJ2-1	-	-	CATSSDRLGNEQFF	TGTGCCACCAGCTCTGACAGGCTTGGCAATGAGCAGTTCTTC
TRBV20-1	TRBJ1-2	-	-	CSARDFRLLGGYTF	TGCAGTGCTAGAGATTTTCGACTACTCGGGGGCTACACCTTC
TRBV5-8	TRBJ2-6	-	-	CASSSFRAPGANVLTF	TGTGCCAGCAGTTCCTTCAGGGCCCCTGGGGCCAACGTCCTGACTTTC
TRBV7-2	TRBJ2-6	TRBD1	once	CASRPQGAISGANVLTF	TGTGCCAGCAGGCCTCAGGGGGCGATCTCTGGGGCCAACGTCCTGACTTTC
TRBV7-3	TRBJ2-1	-	-	CASSISRYDNEQFF	TGTGCCAGCAGCATATCACGTTACGACAATGAGCAGTTCTTC
TRBV5-1	TRBJ1-2	-	-	CASSLETSGGLGSYTF	TGCGCCAGCAGCTTGGAAACTTCGGGGGGCTTAGGGAGCTACACCTTC
TRBV5-1	TRBJ2-5	TRBD1	-	CASNPQTGGYQETQYF	TGCGCCAGCAATCCTCAGACAGGGGGGTACCAAGAGACCCAGTACTTC
TRBV5-1	TRBJ2-3	TRBD2	-	CASSGAGLGFTDTQYF	TGCGCCAGCAGCGGGGCGGGACTAGGGTTCACAGATACGCAGTATTTT
TRBV9	TRBJ2-1	-	-	CASSVGNANEQFF	TGTGCCAGCAGCGTAGGTAACGCGAATGAGCAGTTCTTC
TRBV29-1	TRBJ2-7	-	once	CSVDTGVNDEQYF	TGCAGCGTTGATACAGGTGTTAATGACGAGCAGTACTTC
TRBV13	TRBJ2-7	-	-	CASSLLLAGEQYF	TGTGCCAGCAGCTTACTTCTGGCGGGCGAGCAGTACTTC
TRBV6-5	TRBJ2-1	TRBD1	-	CASSSRQGGYNEQFF	TGTGCCAGCAGCTCCCGACAGGGTGGGTACAATGAGCAGTTCTTC
TRBV29-1	TRBJ2-1	-	-	CSVWVAGEQFF	TGCAGCGTCTGGGTGGCCGGGGAGCAGTTCTTC
TRBV3-1	TRBJ2-4	-	-	CASSLQGPQNIQYF	TGTGCCAGCAGTCTTCAGGGGCCCCAAAACATTCAGTACTTC
TRBV2	TRBJ2-7	-	-	CASRFGTATYEQYF	TGTGCCAGCAGATTCGGGACCGCCACCTACGAGCAGTACTTC
TRBV29-1	TRBJ1-2	-	-	CSVARDNQRYGYTF	TGCAGCGTTGCCCGGGACAACCAACGGTATGGCTACACCTTC
TRBV15	TRBJ2-7	-	-	CATSRTGSSYEQYF	TGTGCCACCAGTAGGACTGGCAGCTCCTACGAGCAGTACTTC
TRBV20-1	TRBJ2-1	TRBD2	-	CSATGTSGSIAYNEQFF	TGCAGTGCAACCGGGACTAGCGGGAGTATTGCCTACAATGAGCAGTTCTTC
TRBV24-1	TRBJ2-3	-	-	CATSDREDTQYF	TGTGCCACCAGTGATAGGGAGGATACGCAGTATTTT
TRBV2	TRBJ2-1	TRBD2	-	CASSEANSGYYNEQFF	TGTGCCAGCAGTGAAGCGAATAGCGGGTACTACAATGAGCAGTTCTTC
TRBV20-1	TRBJ2-3	TRBD2	-	CSANGGDTGSGDTQYF	TGCAGTGCTAACGGGGGGGACACGGGTTCCGGAGATACGCAGTATTTT
TRBV20-1	TRBJ2-1	-	once	CSAEAGYKVDNEQFF	TGCAGTGCTGAAGCGGGCTATAAAGTAGACAATGAGCAGTTCTTC
TRBV2	TRBJ2-2	TRBD2	-	CASRRGLAGVRTGELFF	TGTGCCAGCAGGAGGGGACTAGCGGGAGTGCGGACCGGGGAGCTGTTTTTT
TRBV30	TRBJ1-5	-	-	CAWSARGGPREAQHF	TGTGCCTGGAGTGCACGAGGGGGGCCTCGCGAGGCCCAGCATTTT
TRBV5-1	TRBJ2-3	-	-	CASSSASGTDTQYF	TGCGCCAGCAGCTCCGCCAGCGGCACAGATACGCAGTATTTT
TRBV20-1	TRBJ2-7	-	-	CSARPFNGYEQYF	TGCAGTGCTAGACCATTCAACGGCTACGAGCAGTACTTC
TRBV30	TRBJ2-1	TRBD2	once	CAWSVRDSGKGNEQFF	TGTGCCTGGAGTGTACGTGATAGCGGGAAGGGGAATGAGCAGTTCTTC
TRBV29-1	TRBJ2-1	-	-	CSATIRAREQFF	TGCAGCGCCACCATTCGGGCCAGAGAGCAGTTCTTC
TRBV7-2	TRBJ2-3	TRBD2	-	CASSSSGSGTDTQYF	TGTGCCAGCAGCTCGTCTGGTAGCGGGACAGATACGCAGTATTTT
TRBV6-6	TRBJ2-6	-	-	CASSYTGTGANVLTF	TGTGCCAGCAGTTACACGGGTACTGGGGCCAACGTCCTGACTTTC
TRBV7-2	TRBJ2-7	-	-	CASSLRLARGEQYF	TGTGCCAGCAGCTTAAGGCTAGCGCGAGGGGAGCAGTACTTC
TRBV30	TRBJ1-5	-	-	CAWSDGRGAQHF	TGTGCCTGGAGCGATGGACGAGGGGCCCAGCATTTT
TRBV6-6	TRBJ2-5	TRBD2	-	CASSRYWGGQETQYF	TGTGCCAGCAGTCGGTACTGGGGGGGCCAAGAGACCCAGTACTTC
TRBV20-1	TRBJ1-1	TRBD1	-	CSARQGAQNTEAFF	TGCAGTGCTAGACAGGGGGCGCAAAACACTGAAGCTTTCTTT
TRBV19	TRBJ1-2	-	-	CASSIEQFPTYGYTF	TGTGCCAGTAGTATTGAACAGTTCCCGACCTATGGCTACACCTTC
TRBV2	TRBJ2-5	-	-	CASSDQRETQYF	TGTGCCAGCAGTGACCAGCGGGAGACCCAGTACTTC
TRBV23-1	TRBJ2-2	TRBD2	-	CASSLPGLAGTGELFF	TGCGCCAGCAGTCTCCCGGGACTAGCGGGCACCGGGGAGCTGTTTTTT
TRBV18	TRBJ2-3	TRBD2	few	CASSPSGGASDTQYF	TGTGCCAGCTCACCAAGCGGGGGGGCCTCAGATACGCAGTATTTT
TRBV19	TRBJ2-3	TRBD2	-	CASSMGTRDTQYF	TGTGCCAGTAGTATGGGGACTAGAGATACGCAGTATTTT
TRBV7-2	TRBJ2-1	-	-	CASSLARDNTEQFF	TGTGCCAGCAGCTTAGCACGGGACAATACGGAGCAGTTCTTC
TRBV20-1	TRBJ2-5	TRBD2	-	CSARLAELQETQYF	TGCAGTGCTAGACTAGCGGAGCTACAAGAGACCCAGTACTTC
TRBV6-1	TRBJ1-6	-	-	CASSESRQPASPLHF	TGTGCCAGCAGTGAATCCAGGCAGCCTGCGTCACCCCTCCACTTT
TRBV20-1	TRBJ2-5	-	-	CSASEGYQETQYF	TGCAGTGCTAGTGAGGGGTATCAAGAGACCCAGTACTTC
TRBV6-1	TRBJ2-3	TRBD2	-	CASRRANSGASTDTQYF	TGTGCCAGCCGTCGAGCCAATAGCGGGGCTAGCACAGATACGCAGTATTTT
TRBV29-1	TRBJ2-6	-	-	CSARQSSGANVLTF	TGCAGCGCAAGACAGAGCTCTGGGGCCAACGTCCTGACTTTC
TRBV30	TRBJ2-1	-	-	CAWSVLGIVGDYNEQFF	TGTGCCTGGAGTGTACTAGGAATAGTTGGAGACTACAATGAGCAGTTCTTC
TRBV30	TRBJ1-3	TRBD1	-	CAWQPLGTAGNTIYF	TGTGCCTGGCAACCCCTTGGGACAGCTGGAAACACCATATATTTT
TRBV30	TRBJ1-1	-	-	CAWNGNTEAFF	TGTGCCTGGAACGGGAACACTGAAGCTTTCTTT
TRBV30	TRBJ2-7	-	-	CAWNPSPGDEQYF	TGTGCCTGGAACCCCAGCCCAGGGGACGAGCAGTACTTC
TRBV30	TRBJ2-5	-	-	CAWTSQETQYF	TGTGCCTGGACTAGCCAAGAGACCCAGTACTTC
TRBV25-1	TRBJ2-2	-	-	CASSGEQTGELFF	TGTGCCAGCAGTGGGGAACAGACCGGGGAGCTGTTTTTT
TRBV11-2	TRBJ2-3	TRBD2	-	CASSLDPSGSDTQYF	TGTGCCAGCAGCTTAGACCCTAGCGGTTCAGATACGCAGTATTTT
TRBV30	TRBJ1-2	-	once	CAWSPGLGYTF	TGTGCCTGGAGCCCGGGACTAGGCTACACCTTC